This TCR beta chain was sequenced in a study of T cell responses to AZD1222 COVID-19 vaccine. Study details: Second-dose groups at about 4 or about 12 weeks were pooled.

The data were produced by immunoSEQ multiplex PCR, yet TCRdb's version contains in-frame clones alone and is incomplete. The profile covers 130,000 or so clones, with roughly 90% appearing a single time and under 3.5% taken by the ten largest. This sequence originates from an adult in good health. Sequenced material: peripheral blood, taken on day 0 of AZD1222 vaccination.

Here the CDR3 DNA reads TGTGCCAGCAGTTACTTACCCCATGGACAGGCGGGGAGGAATAATGAGCAGTTCTTC. Its translation is CASSYLPHGQAGRNNEQFF. This chain connects TRBV6-2 or TRBV6-3 to TRBJ2-1; D may be TRBD1 (7 bases). This CDR3 comprises 19 residues. The V gene's germline CDR1 is MNHEY and CDR2 SVGEGT. Deletions cut 1 base from V and 7 bases from J, with 26 bases between.